The rows below give T cell receptor beta chains drawn from one sample of a study of T cells after yellow fever vaccination. Each CDR3 protein gets one entry after TCRdb re-called the 5' RACE reads with MiXCR. Altogether more than 300,000 distinct CDR3 sequences are present, around 6.8% being singletons, with the ten largest covering 15% to 20%. This specimen consisted of PBMCs, obtained around 45 days after the first yellow fever vaccination. The receptor set was obtained from a man between 18 and 35 years old who received the YFV17D yellow fever vaccine. CDR3s include the opening cysteine and the closing phenylalanine or tryptophan. The order of the fields is clone size, V gene, J gene, D gene, CDR3 protein, CDR3 DNA. A D gene is named only where the DNA matches it firmly. Not all rows give a size; the values are once, few, many and, for expanded clones, a class.

many	TRBV19	TRBJ1-2	-	CASSIGEAYTF	TGTGCCAGTAGTATAGGGGAGGCCTACACCTTC
-	TRBV10-3	TRBJ1-1	-	CAISAELNTEAFF	TGTGCCATCAGCGCAGAGCTGAACACTGAAGCTTTCTTT
few	TRBV5-6	TRBJ1-2	TRBD1	CASSPGQTGYTF	TGTGCCAGCAGCCCGGGACAGACTGGCTACACCTTC
many	TRBV2	TRBJ2-1	-	CATRQTTRGDEQFF	TGTGCCACCCGGCAGACGACTAGGGGGGATGAGCAGTTCTTC
few	TRBV11-2	TRBJ1-1	TRBD1	CASSDRTGRPTEAFF	TGTGCCAGCAGCGATCGGACAGGGAGGCCCACTGAAGCTTTCTTT
many	TRBV18	TRBJ1-1	-	CASSTGHVNTEAFF	TGTGCCAGCTCAACGGGACATGTGAACACTGAAGCTTTCTTT
-	TRBV19	TRBJ2-1	-	CASSIRTARDEQFF	TGTGCCAGTAGTATTCGGACAGCCAGGGATGAGCAGTTCTTC
-	TRBV20-1	TRBJ2-1	TRBD2	CSARNSGGVDEQFF	TGCAGTGCTAGAAATAGCGGGGGGGTGGATGAGCAGTTCTTC
-	TRBV4-3	TRBJ2-2	TRBD1	CASSPKTGVTGELFF	TGCGCCAGCAGCCCGAAGACAGGGGTCACCGGGGAGCTGTTTTTT
-	TRBV9	TRBJ2-5	TRBD2	CASSGTSGGQETQYF	TGTGCCAGCAGCGGGACTAGCGGGGGACAAGAGACCCAGTACTTC
few	TRBV12-3/TRBV12-4	TRBJ2-3	-	CASRRVGRDTDTQYF	TGTGCCAGCAGACGAGTCGGCAGGGACACAGATACGCAGTATTTT
-	TRBV5-1	TRBJ2-1	-	CASSLVGSDNEQFF	TGCGCCAGCAGCTTGGTTGGGTCTGACAATGAGCAGTTCTTC
few	TRBV5-1	TRBJ2-7	-	CASSLFQGSLFEQYF	TGCGCCAGCAGCTTGTTTCAGGGTTCCCTCTTCGAGCAGTACTTC
-	TRBV4-1	TRBJ1-4	-	CASSQISQGEKLFF	TGCGCCAGCAGCCAAATAAGCCAGGGTGAAAAACTGTTTTTT
-	TRBV20-1	TRBJ2-7	TRBD1	CSAIQDRSSYEQYF	TGCAGTGCTATCCAGGACAGGAGCTCCTACGAGCAGTACTTC
-	TRBV6-5	TRBJ1-2	-	CASSYGGYYGYTF	TGTGCCAGCAGTTACGGCGGGTACTATGGCTACACCTTC
-	TRBV7-2	TRBJ1-4	-	CASSLGWGEAEKLFF	TGTGCCAGCAGCTTAGGGTGGGGGGAGGCTGAAAAACTGTTTTTT
-	TRBV5-5	TRBJ2-1	TRBD2	CASSPAGGVSVNEQFF	TGTGCCAGCAGCCCGGCGGGGGGGGTCTCTGTCAATGAGCAGTTCTTC
few	TRBV12-3/TRBV12-4	TRBJ2-1	-	CASSLEVGTSYNEQFF	TGTGCCAGCAGTTTAGAGGTCGGGACCTCCTACAATGAGCAGTTCTTC
few	TRBV6-5	TRBJ2-2	-	CASSYSRLANTGELFF	TGTGCCAGCAGTTACTCGAGGTTGGCGAACACCGGGGAGCTGTTTTTT
many	TRBV4-1	TRBJ2-1	-	CASSQANLVGSSYNEQFF	TGCGCCAGCAGCCAAGCCAATCTGGTCGGGAGCTCCTACAATGAGCAGTTCTTC
few	TRBV3-1	TRBJ2-3	TRBD1	CASSMGQVVGDTQYF	TGTGCCAGCAGTATGGGACAGGTTGTTGGAGATACGCAGTATTTT
few	TRBV18	TRBJ2-7	TRBD1	CASSPPVWTGYEQYF	TGTGCCAGCTCACCACCTGTCTGGACAGGTTACGAGCAGTACTTC
few	TRBV28	TRBJ1-2	-	CASSLPPPLFGYGYTF	TGTGCCAGCAGTTTACCCCCCCCCCTGTTTGGCTATGGCTACACCTTC